This record concerns one T cell receptor beta chain sequence. The data stem from a study of metastatic and nonmetastatic thyroid tumors. Overall study: Malignant thyroid and benign thyroid patients provided blood and tumor or nodule tissue whose repertoires were compared.

As processed by the authors: Differences in CDR3 between clinicopathological groups were drawn on to build a classifier intended to discriminate distant-metastatic papillary thyroid cancer patients. TCRdb reanalyzed the PCR reads with MiXCR. For this entry, the V and J calls and clone size follow TCRdb and not the study's own pipeline. Here the sample spans 25,000 or so clones, 16% being singletons. This CDR3 has 14 amino acids. Per the germline V gene, CDR1 is SGHTA and CDR2 is FQGTGA. The germline V and J ends were trimmed by 0 bases and 1 base, with 6 bases remaining between them. Among the patients, none had received any treatment before thyroid surgery.

Sequencing was performed on blood. The TCR originated in a female donor with papillary thyroid cancer or a benign thyroid nodule (not recorded which). Some clones in this sample may be carry-over from other donors' samples. V gene TRBV7-3 combines with J gene TRBJ1-1; D gene ambiguous. The DNA for the CDR3 is TGTGCCAGCAGCTTAACTTACCAGAACACTGAAGCTTTCTTT. Amino acid sequence: CASSLTYQNTEAFF.